Presented here are 24 T cell receptor beta chains from one specimen sequenced in a study of T cell responses to AZD1222 COVID-19 vaccine. TCRdb's copy holds only in-frame clones and misses some; the assay was immunoSEQ multiplex PCR. Here the sample spans under 150,000 clones, 70% to 90% being singletons. The input for sequencing was peripheral blood, taken on day 0 of AZD1222 vaccination. These receptor sequences come from an adult in good health.

CDR3 residues: CASSWGFFEQYF. DNA for the CDR3: TGTGCCAGCAGTTGGGGATTTTTCGAGCAGTACTTC. The J gene is TRBJ2-7, the V gene TRBV12-3 or TRBV12-4; D uncertain. This CDR3 has 12 residues. Trimming removed 4 bases at V and 6 bases at J, with 10 bases between.

The chain links TRBV5-1 to TRBJ1-6; possibly TRBD1 for D (5 bases). There are 14 residues in the CDR3. With 1 base removed from V and 8 bases from J, the gap between germline ends came to 10 bases. Germline V gene sequence: CDR1 SGHRS, CDR2 YFSETQ. This CDR3 reads CASSLLQGYSPLHF. The CDR3 nucleotides read TGCGCCAGCAGCTTGCTGCAGGGATATTCACCCCTCCACTTT.

The genes are TRBV24-1 and TRBJ2-3; D may be TRBD2 (6 bases). V lost 7 bases and J lost 1, with 14 bases in between. The germline gives CDR1 KGHDR, CDR2 SFDVKD. The CDR3 extends over 15 amino acids. DNA for the CDR3: TGTGCCACCAGCCCGGGACTCCCCCGCACAGATACGCAGTATTTT. As protein: CATSPGLPRTDTQYF.

This chain uses TRBV6-1 with TRBJ1-5, with 8 bases lining up with TRBD1. Germline V gene data show CDR1 as MNHNS and CDR2 as SASEGT. J lost 0 bases, V lost 4 bases, and 5 bases had no gene match. The CDR3 is made up of 16 amino acids. CDR3 in amino acids: CASSGTGGYSNQPQHF. In DNA, the CDR3 is TGTGCCAGCAGTGGAACAGGGGGTTATAGCAATCAGCCCCAGCATTTT.

The chain carries TRBV12-3 or TRBV12-4 and TRBJ2-1, with D possibly matching TRBD2 (5 bases). V dropped 3 bases and J dropped 14 bases, with 14 bases sitting between them. The CDR3 is 12 residues long. The CDR3 protein is CASSFRLLPEFF. The CDR3 nucleotides are TGTGCCAGCAGTTTCCGACTACTTCCCGAGTTCTTC.

This clone was counted only a few times. The gene calls are TRBV11-3 and TRBJ1-1; perhaps TRBD1 as D (5 bases). V was pared by 7 bases and J by 3 bases, with 12 bases between. Germline loops: CDR1 SGHNT, CDR2 YENEEA. The CDR3 loop spans 13 amino acids. This chain's CDR3 is CASKRGPDTEAFF. The CDR3 DNA is TGTGCCAGCAAAAGGGGACCGGACACTGAAGCTTTCTTT.

DNA of the CDR3: TGTGCCAGCAGCTCCCGCAGGTGGGGAAACACCATATATTTT. Its protein is CASSSRRWGNTIYF. This chain joins TRBV5-6 and TRBJ1-3; D gene unclear. The CDR3 spans 14 residues. V was pared by 3 bases and J by 4 bases, with 11 bases between. Germline V lookup: CDR1 SGHDT, CDR2 YYEEEE.

The V and J genes are TRBV6-2 or TRBV6-3 and TRBJ1-4; D remains ambiguous. Germline V gene data show CDR1 as MNHEY and CDR2 as SVGEGT. The CDR3 loop spans 14 amino acids. Trimming took 5 bases from V and 8 from J, leaving 15 bases between them. The CDR3 is CASSPGRTGEKLFF. The CDR3 nucleotides are TGTGCCAGCAGTCCCGGTAGGACGGGCGAAAAACTGTTTTTT.

This chain connects TRBV9 to TRBJ1-2; D is perhaps TRBD1 (6 bases). Germline assignment: CDR1 SGDLS and CDR2 YYNGEE. V was cut by 5 bases and J by 4 bases, with 9 bases left in between. The CDR3 length is 12 residues. CDR3 sequence: CASRGAGYGYTF. The CDR3 coding sequence is TGTGCCAGCAGGGGGGCAGGCTATGGCTACACCTTC. The full variable domain, in which reference TRBV9 and TRBJ1-2 provide the parts outside the CDR3, is DSGVTQTPKHLITATGQRVTLRCSPRSGDLSVYWYQQSLDQGLQFLIQYYNGEERAKGNILERFSAQQFPDLHSELNLSSLELGDSALYFCASRGAGYGYTFGSGTRLTVV.

The chain links TRBV24-1 to TRBJ1-1; a possible D gene is TRBD1 (5 bases). Trimming took off 7 bases at V and 11 bases at J, with 19 bases between the two ends. The CDR3 has 13 residues. Germline V gene data show CDR1 as KGHDR and CDR2 as SFDVKD. CDR3 residues: CATRGTKTGGAFF. The DNA of the CDR3 is TGTGCCACCAGGGGGACGAAGACCGGCGGGGCTTTCTTT.

The chain links TRBV15 to TRBJ1-5; D not certain. This CDR3 region has 14 residues. The V gene lost 0 bases and the J gene lost 2 bases, with 5 bases spanning the gap. Germline CDR1 and CDR2: LNHNV and YYDKDF (reference sequence). The CDR3 coding sequence is TGTGCCACCAGCAGAGATGTTGGCAATCAGCCCCAGCATTTT. Translated, it gives CATSRDVGNQPQHF.

The rearrangement uses TRBV19 and TRBJ1-2; D remains unclear. This CDR3 has 13 amino acids. The germline V and J ends were trimmed by 6 bases and 10 bases, with 18 bases remaining between them. From germline, CDR1 is LNHDA and CDR2 SQIVND (reference sequence). In nucleotides, the CDR3 is TGTGCCAGTAGGGACTCTGATAGGGCCCTCTACACCTTC. Translating it yields CASRDSDRALYTF. Together with reference TRBV19 and TRBJ1-2, the CDR3 gives the full variable domain: DGGITQSPKYLFRKEGQNVTLSCEQNLNHDAMYWYRQDPGQGLRLIYYSQIVNDFQKGDIAEGYSVSREKKESFPLTVTSAQKNPTAFYLCASRDSDRALYTFGSGTRLTVV.

The rearrangement uses TRBV25-1 and TRBJ1-1; 10 bases fit TRBD1. The germline gives CDR1 MGHDK, CDR2 SYGVNS. J lost 7 bases, V lost 5 bases, and 7 bases had no gene match. CDR3 length: 14 amino acids. The CDR3 reads CASSKRQGALEAFF. The CDR3 DNA sequence: TGTGCCAGCAGTAAAAGACAGGGGGCCCTTGAAGCTTTCTTT.

The chain has TRBV28 and TRBJ2-2; D tentatively reads TRBD1 or TRBD2 (6 bases each). There are 16 residues in the CDR3. CDR1 MDHEN and CDR2 SYDVKM come from the germline V gene. Trimming left V 4 bases short and J 6 bases short, with 18 bases between. CDR3 in amino acids: CASSSGGGFRPGELFF. In nucleotides, the CDR3 is TGTGCCAGCAGTTCAGGAGGGGGGTTCCGGCCCGGGGAGCTGTTTTTT.

V is TRBV7-2 and J is TRBJ1-5; the D gene is possibly TRBD1 (5 bases). The germline V gene has CDR1 SGHTA and CDR2 FQGNSA. The CDR3 is 17 amino acids. V was clipped by 2 bases and J by 5 bases, with 19 bases between them. CDR3 sequence: CASSLISGQRSHQPQHF. CDR3 nucleotide sequence: TGTGCCAGCAGCTTAATCTCAGGGCAAAGGAGCCATCAGCCCCAGCATTTT.

This clone was counted a few times. The CDR3 DNA is TGTGCCACCAGACAGGGCAGGGACTACGAGCAGTACTTC. This gives the protein CATRQGRDYEQYF. J is TRBJ2-7 and V is TRBV2; 7 nucleotides line up with TRBD1. Germline V gene data show CDR1 as SNHLY and CDR2 as FYNNEI. The CDR3 consists of 13 residues. V shed 10 bases, J shed 3 bases, and the junction held 9 bases outside the gene matches.

V is TRBV28 and J is TRBJ1-1; TRBD1 matches 10 bases. The V gene end was trimmed by 8 bases and the J gene end by 7 bases; junction bases not matched to a gene: 7. The germline gives CDR1 MDHEN, CDR2 SYDVKM. This CDR3 is built from 13 residues. CDR3 in DNA: TGTGCCAGCCTGACAGGGGGCAGAAATGAAGCTTTCTTT. Its translation: CASLTGGRNEAFF.

The chain links TRBV6-1 to TRBJ1-6, with D possibly matching TRBD1 (5 bases). The germline gives CDR1 MNHNS, CDR2 SASEGT. The V end was cut by 4 bases, the J end by 7 bases, with 17 bases between. The CDR3 is 16 amino acids. CDR3 nucleotide sequence: TGTGCCAGCAGTGGAGAGACCTCGAGGGGAAATTCACCCCTCCACTTT. This gives the protein CASSGETSRGNSPLHF.

The V and J genes are TRBV28 and TRBJ1-6, with TRBD1 as a possible D gene (5 bases). The V gene's germline CDR1 is MDHEN and CDR2 SYDVKM. V lost 8 bases and J 4 bases, leaving 21 bases between the germline ends. CDR3 length: 17 residues. CDR3 residues: CASYDLTGGGYNSPLHF. The CDR3 DNA is TGTGCCAGCTACGACCTTACAGGAGGAGGTTATAATTCACCCCTCCACTTT.

The V gene is TRBV28, the J gene TRBJ1-5, with 7 nucleotides matching TRBD1. The CDR3 contains 17 residues. V was clipped by 3 bases and J by 2 bases; unmatched bases: 10. From germline, CDR1 is MDHEN and CDR2 SYDVKM. The CDR3 DNA is TGTGCCAGCAGTTTCCGTCCCGGACAGGCAGGCAATCAGCCCCAGCATTTT. This sequence encodes CASSFRPGQAGNQPQHF. Full variable domain (remainder filled in from reference TRBV28 and TRBJ1-5): DVKVTQSSRYLVKRTGEKVFLECVQDMDHENMFWYRQDPGLGLRLIYFSYDVKMKEKGDIPEGYSVSREKKERFSLILESASTNQTSMYLCASSFRPGQAGNQPQHFGDGTRLSIL.

The chain employs TRBV27 and TRBJ2-7; the match to TRBD2 covers 13 bases. Germline loops: CDR1 MNHEY, CDR2 SMNVEV (reference sequence). The V gene end was trimmed by 6 bases and the J gene end by 2 bases; junction bases not matched to a gene: 4. This CDR3 spans 15 amino acids. This CDR3 reads CASSLTSGRTYEQYF. Written as DNA, the CDR3 is TGTGCCAGCAGCTTGACTAGCGGGAGGACCTACGAGCAGTACTTC.

The chain recombines TRBV2 with TRBJ2-7; D is undetermined. CDR1 is SNHLY and CDR2 is FYNNEI in the germline V gene. The CDR3 is 13 residues long. V lost 4 bases and J 3 bases, leaving 10 bases between the germline ends. The CDR3 DNA reads as TGTGCCAGCAGTGCTGGACGGAACTACGAGCAGTACTTC. Translated, it gives CASSAGRNYEQYF. Together with reference TRBV2 and TRBJ2-7, the CDR3 gives the full variable domain: EPEVTQTPSHQVTQMGQEVILRCVPISNHLYFYWYRQILGQKVEFLVSFYNNEISEKSEIFDDQFSVERPDGSNFTLKIRSTKLEDSAMYFCASSAGRNYEQYFGPGTRLTVT.

This chain joins TRBV19 and TRBJ2-7, with 11 positions matching TRBD1. V gave up 5 bases and J gave up 7 bases; unmatched junction bases: 7. The CDR3 runs 14 residues. The V gene's germline CDR1 is LNHDA and CDR2 SQIVND (reference sequence). This CDR3 reads CASSYSGTGGEQYF. The CDR3 nucleotides are TGTGCCAGTAGTTACTCCGGGACAGGGGGGGAGCAGTACTTC.

The chain uses TRBV5-4 and TRBJ1-4, with unresolved D. Germline CDR1 and CDR2: SGHNT and YYREEE (reference sequence). There are 12 residues in the CDR3. V gave up 9 bases and J gave up 1 base, with 7 bases separating them. The CDR3 region has the DNA TGTGCCACCGGGAAAACTAATGAAAAACTGTTTTTT. This encodes CATGKTNEKLFF. The complete variable domain, with remaining parts taken from reference TRBV5-4 and TRBJ1-4, reads ETGVTQSPTHLIKTRGQQVTLRCSSQSGHNTVSWYQQALGQGPQFIFQYYREEENGRGNFPPRFSGLQFPNYSSELNVNALELDDSALYLCATGKTNEKLFFGSGTQLSVL.